A single TCR beta chain is shown here with its context. Clones were sequenced by immunoSEQ multiplex PCR, and TCRdb holds only the in-frame ones, with some missing. The sample shows about 32,000 clones, roughly 84% of them seen only once. These data come from a study of OX40 agonist ivuxolimab in advanced cancers. CDR1 and CDR2 from the germline V gene are GTSNPN and SVGIG (reference sequence). CDR3 length equals 11 residues. V was pared by 6 bases and J by 1 base, with 6 bases between. The source was CD4+ or CD8+ T cells sorted from blood, collected in a trial of the OX40 agonist ivuxolimab. The V and J genes are TRBV30 and TRBJ2-5; D gene unclear. The clonotype comes from an adult with an advanced solid tumor such as melanoma, head and neck, liver or kidney cancer. CDR3 protein: CACHFQETQYF. CDR3 DNA: TGTGCCTGCCATTTCCAAGAGACCCAGTACTTC.